One and the same sample provided the 23 T cell receptor beta chains below, sequenced in a study of blood T cell repertoires in COVID-19 (dated by TCRdb to 2020 to 2022). The library was prepared using the immunoSEQ multiplex PCR assay. Held by TCRdb, this immuneACCESS table contains in-frame sequences only and omits some clones. Under half of the omission traces to an unresolved V gene where checked; the cause of the rest is unknown. For this sample the table gives fewer than 300,000 clones, of which 83% were detected only once. The top ten hold over 9% of the sample. Sequencing was done on a sample of peripheral blood. The receptors were gathered from a woman aged 45 to 65 who had recovered from COVID-19.

This clone appeared a single time. The rearrangement links TRBV7-2 to TRBJ2-3; 9 bases fit TRBD2. From germline, CDR1 is SGHTA and CDR2 FQGNSA. The V and J ends lost 2 bases and 2 bases, in that order; junction bases with no gene match: 5. This CDR3 spans 16 amino acids. CDR3 coding DNA: TGTGCCAGCAGCTTACTAGCGGGGACGAACACAGATACGCAGTATTTT. Translating gives CASSLLAGTNTDTQYF.

This clone was seen a handful of times. This chain joins TRBV5-6 and TRBJ2-4; D remains unclear. Trimming took off 2 bases at V and 2 bases at J, with 8 bases between the two ends. CDR3 length equals 14 residues. Germline V gene lookup returns CDR1 SGHDT and CDR2 YYEEEE. CDR3 nucleotide sequence: TGTGCCAGCAGCTTCGGCGGAACCAAAAACATTCAGTACTTC. Translating it yields CASSFGGTKNIQYF.

The chain links TRBV5-6 to TRBJ2-1; 11 positions match TRBD2. The CDR3 loop spans 15 amino acids. The V gene end was trimmed by 1 base and the J gene end by 7 bases; junction bases not matched to a gene: 4. Germline values: CDR1 SGHDT, CDR2 YYEEEE. The CDR3 nucleotides are TGTGCCAGCAGCTTGCCTACTAGCGGGAGTAATGAGCAGTTCTTC. It yields the protein CASSLPTSGSNEQFF.

The rearrangement uses TRBV4-2 and TRBJ2-1, with 9 bases fitting TRBD2. The CDR3 has 15 amino acids. The V gene's germline CDR1 is LGHNA and CDR2 YNFKEQ. V lost 1 base, J lost 8 bases, and 6 bases stayed unmatched. The CDR3 reads CASSQGGAGGHEQFF. The CDR3 nucleotides are TGTGCCAGCAGCCAAGGGGGAGCGGGAGGACATGAGCAGTTCTTC.

Ten or more counts support this clone. The rearrangement links TRBV10-3 to TRBJ2-4; D is possibly TRBD2 (6 bases). The V and J ends lost 3 bases and 1 base respectively, with 13 bases between them. This CDR3 spans 16 amino acids. Germline loops: CDR1 ENHRY, CDR2 SYGVKD. CDR3 nucleotide sequence: TGTGCCATCAGTGATTTCTGGGGGGAGGCCAAAAACATTCAGTACTTC. This encodes CAISDFWGEAKNIQYF.

The rearrangement links TRBV6-2 or TRBV6-3 to TRBJ1-6; D perhaps matches TRBD1 (6 bases). Germline V gives CDR1 MNHEY, CDR2 SVGEGT. This CDR3 contains 16 residues. Trimming took 2 bases from V and 7 from J, leaving 15 bases between them. DNA of the CDR3: TGTGCCAGCAGTTACCCGTGGACAGAAAGGAATTCACCCCTCCACTTT. Translated, it gives CASSYPWTERNSPLHF.

This chain links TRBV28 with TRBJ2-7; TRBD1 is a possible D gene (6 bases). CDR3 length: 14 residues. Trimming stripped 7 bases from V and 1 base from J, with 14 bases between. CDR1 and CDR2 (germline): MDHEN, SYDVKM. The CDR3 bases are TGTGCCAGCACCATTCCGGGACAATCCTACGAGCAGTACTTC. Translated, it gives CASTIPGQSYEQYF.

This chain uses TRBV7-9 with TRBJ2-3, with 10 positions matching TRBD2. The CDR3 runs 13 residues. The germline gives CDR1 SEHNR, CDR2 FQNEAQ (reference sequence). Trimming removed 3 bases from V and 10 bases from J; junction bases left unmatched: 4. The CDR3 protein is CASSFGTSEAQYF. CDR3 in DNA: TGTGCCAGCAGCTTCGGGACTAGCGAAGCGCAGTATTTT.

The table lists this clone with a few counts. CDR3 sequence: CASSQDFRQGGTDTQYF. For the CDR3, the DNA is TGTGCCAGCAGCCAAGATTTTCGACAGGGTGGCACAGATACGCAGTATTTT. V usage is TRBV14 and J usage is TRBJ2-3, with 7 bases aligning to TRBD1. The CDR3 sequence is 17 residues long. The J segment lost 1 base and the V segment lost 0 bases, leaving 7 bases of the junction unmatched. CDR1 and CDR2 from the germline V gene are SGHDN and FVKESK.

The V gene is TRBV6-2 or TRBV6-3, the J gene TRBJ1-5; no clear D. CDR1 is MNHEY and CDR2 is SVGEGT in the germline V gene. The CDR3 spans 21 residues. Trimming cost V 2 bases and J 0 bases, with 26 bases left between them. The CDR3, as DNA: TGTGCCAGCAGTTACCGACTATCCCCCCAGAGTCAGACTTATAGCAATCAGCCCCAGCATTTT. Residues: CASSYRLSPQSQTYSNQPQHF.

The chain couples TRBV6-5 to TRBJ2-1; 8 bases are shared with TRBD2. Germline V gene sequence: CDR1 MNHEY, CDR2 SVGAGI. The junction had 6 bases not matched to a gene; V was cut back by 8 bases and J by 6 bases. There are 13 residues in the CDR3. This chain's CDR3 is CASAGAGGNEQFF. CDR3 nucleotides: TGTGCCAGCGCTGGGGCGGGGGGCAATGAGCAGTTCTTC.

This chain connects TRBV3-1 (or the pseudogene TRBV3-2) to TRBJ2-3; TRBD1 might be the D (5 bases). Germline lookup yields CDR1 LGHDT and CDR2 YNNKEL (reference sequence). The V end was cut by 1 base, the J end by 2 bases, with 7 bases between. CDR3 length: 14 amino acids. The CDR3 sequence: CASSQVDITDTQYF. DNA for the CDR3: TGTGCCAGCAGCCAAGTGGACATCACAGATACGCAGTATTTT.

The J gene is TRBJ2-3, the V gene TRBV7-2; 8 nucleotides agree with TRBD2. This CDR3 is built from 16 residues. Unmatched junction bases numbered 5, after V lost 1 base and J lost 2 bases. CDR1 is SGHTA, CDR2 FQGNSA, per germline. CDR3 DNA: TGTGCCAGCAGCTTAGAAGCGCGGGGGGACACAGATACGCAGTATTTT. Its protein product is CASSLEARGDTDTQYF.

The genes are TRBV6-6 and TRBJ2-7; TRBD2 matches at 13 bases. After removal of 0 bases from V and 5 bases from J, the junction contained 1 base not matched to a gene. Germline-derived CDR1 and CDR2 are MNHNY and SVGAGI (reference sequence). The CDR3 is 15 amino acids. CDR3 sequence reads: CASSYSTSGRNEQYF. As DNA, the CDR3 is TGTGCCAGCAGTTACTCGACTAGCGGGAGGAACGAGCAGTACTTC.

There are a few counts of this clone. This chain links TRBV18 with TRBJ2-2; no clear D gene. The CDR3 loop spans 16 amino acids. Germline CDR1 and CDR2: KGHSH and LQKENI. The V end was cut by 1 base, the J end by 6 bases, with 15 bases between. CDR3 protein: CASSPRNTIRSGELFF. The DNA for the CDR3 is TGTGCCAGCTCACCACGCAATACTATAAGGTCCGGGGAGCTGTTTTTT.

This clone was observed a single time. The genes are TRBV7-2 and TRBJ2-5, with 7 bases that match TRBD1. Germline loops: CDR1 SGHTA, CDR2 FQGNSA. This CDR3 comprises 13 residues. J lost 3 bases, V lost 2 bases, and 0 bases had no gene match. The CDR3 sequence is CASSLTGEETQYF. CDR3 nucleotides: TGTGCCAGCAGCTTAACAGGGGAAGAGACCCAGTACTTC.

The chain recombines TRBV6-5 with TRBJ2-6, with D hard to call. There are 15 residues in the CDR3. CDR1 is MNHEY, CDR2 SVGAGI, per germline. Trimming left V 2 bases short and J 0 bases short, with 5 bases between. CDR3 nucleotide sequence: TGTGCCAGCAGTTACGGCCTCTCTGGGGCCAACGTCCTGACTTTC. Translating gives CASSYGLSGANVLTF.

The chain links TRBV5-1 to TRBJ2-7; 8 bases map to TRBD2. V dropped 5 bases and J dropped 7; count of bases not matched to a gene: 11. The germline V gene encodes CDR1 SGHRS and CDR2 YFSETQ. This CDR3 has 14 amino acids. This CDR3 reads CASSFGAGGFEQYF. As DNA, the CDR3 is TGCGCCAGCAGTTTTGGTGCGGGAGGATTTGAGCAGTACTTC.

The chain couples TRBV5-4 to TRBJ2-1, with D tentatively TRBD1 (5 bases). V lost 6 bases to trimming and J lost 9 bases, with 19 bases between them. The CDR3 consists of 14 residues. Germline V gene data show CDR1 as SGHNT and CDR2 as YYREEE (reference sequence). CDR3 loop: CASIPRVDDGEQFF. CDR3 nucleotide sequence: TGTGCCAGCATCCCCAGGGTAGATGATGGTGAGCAGTTCTTC.

J is TRBJ2-1 and V is TRBV3-1 (or the pseudogene TRBV3-2); D uncertain. There are 13 residues in the CDR3. Trimming shortened V by 0 bases and J by 5 bases, and 5 bases separated the two germline ends. Germline assignment: CDR1 LGHDT and CDR2 YNNKEL (reference sequence). CDR3 sequence (DNA): TGTGCCAGCAGCCAAGATCTCGACAATGAGCAGTTCTTC. Translated, it gives CASSQDLDNEQFF.

This chain joins TRBV10-3 and TRBJ1-1, with a possible D match to TRBD1 (6 bases). The germline V gene has CDR1 ENHRY and CDR2 SYGVKD. V was trimmed by 8 bases and J by 1 base, leaving 17 bases between them. This CDR3 contains 15 residues. CDR3 residues: CAIGGQSTGNTEAFF. CDR3 coding DNA: TGTGCCATCGGGGGCCAATCGACAGGGAACACTGAAGCTTTCTTT.

The V and J genes are TRBV6-1 and TRBJ2-3, with TRBD2 matching over 12 bases. The CDR3 has 17 amino acids. Germline V gives CDR1 MNHNS, CDR2 SASEGT. V shed 2 bases and J 2 bases; nucleotides not matched to a gene: 5. In nucleotides, the CDR3 is TGTGCCAGCAGTGAACTACTAGCGGGGGGCCACACAGATACGCAGTATTTT. Amino acid sequence: CASSELLAGGHTDTQYF.

This clone was counted ten times or more. This chain uses TRBV29-1 with TRBJ2-2; D gene unclear. There are 14 residues in the CDR3. CDR1 and CDR2 from the germline V gene are SQVTM and ANQGSEA. The germline V and J ends were trimmed by 6 bases and 1 base, with 12 bases remaining between them. The CDR3 reads CSVVPQMNTGELFF. In DNA form, the CDR3 reads TGCAGCGTCGTACCTCAGATGAACACCGGGGAGCTGTTTTTT.